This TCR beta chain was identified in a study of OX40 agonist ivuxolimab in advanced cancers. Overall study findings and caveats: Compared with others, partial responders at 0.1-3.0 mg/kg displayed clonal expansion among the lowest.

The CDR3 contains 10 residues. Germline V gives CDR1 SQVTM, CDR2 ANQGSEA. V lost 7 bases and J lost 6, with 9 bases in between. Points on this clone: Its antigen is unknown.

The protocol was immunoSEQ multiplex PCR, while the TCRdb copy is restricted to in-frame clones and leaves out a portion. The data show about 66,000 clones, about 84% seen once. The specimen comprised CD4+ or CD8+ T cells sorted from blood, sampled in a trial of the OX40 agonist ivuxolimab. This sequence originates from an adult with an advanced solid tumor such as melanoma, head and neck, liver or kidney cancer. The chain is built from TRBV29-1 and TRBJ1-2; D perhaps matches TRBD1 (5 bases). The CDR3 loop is CSAQGNGYTF. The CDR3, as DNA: TGCAGCGCCCAGGGAAATGGCTACACCTTC.